The T cell receptor beta chain described here comes from a study of control samples from healthy donors and cancer patients. V lost 1 base and J lost 8, with 11 bases in between. Germline CDR1 and CDR2: MGHRA and YSYEKL. This CDR3 has 13 amino acids. Repertoires were generated with immunoSEQ multiplex PCR, while TCRdb's copy carries only in-frame clones and drops some. Here the sample spans tens of thousands of clones, 94% being singletons. The source of this sequence is a man aged 30 to 45 in good health. The sequenced sample was blood. The chain links TRBV4-1 to TRBJ1-2; D is ambiguous. The CDR3 nucleotides read TGCGCCAGCAGCCAAGCCGCCCTCCGAGGCTACACCTTC. This gives the protein CASSQAALRGYTF.